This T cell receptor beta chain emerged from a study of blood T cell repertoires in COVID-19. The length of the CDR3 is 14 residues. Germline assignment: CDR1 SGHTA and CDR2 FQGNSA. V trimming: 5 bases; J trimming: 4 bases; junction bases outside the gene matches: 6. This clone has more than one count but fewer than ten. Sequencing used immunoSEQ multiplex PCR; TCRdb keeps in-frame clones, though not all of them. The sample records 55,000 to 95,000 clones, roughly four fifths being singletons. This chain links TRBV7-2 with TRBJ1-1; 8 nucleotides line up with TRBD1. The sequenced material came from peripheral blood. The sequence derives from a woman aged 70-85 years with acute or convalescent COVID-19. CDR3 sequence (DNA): TGTGCCAGCAGCAGACAGGGGAGATCCACTGAAGCTTTCTTT. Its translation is CASSRQGRSTEAFF.